The 20 T cell receptor beta chains below come from one sample, sequenced in a study of CD8 T cells in Susac syndrome. An input of about 0.45 to 1 ug of RNA was subjected to reverse transcription using random hexamers. TCRdb re-called the immunoSEQ multiplex PCR reads with MiXCR, one entry per CDR3 protein. Altogether 150,000 to 200,000 distinct CDR3 sequences are present, approximately 95% being singletons, with the ten largest covering almost 0.095%. The sequenced material came from CD4+ T cells from PBMCs. The receptors stem from a human donor with multiple sclerosis.

The J gene is TRBJ2-2, the V gene TRBV6-8; no definite D call. With 10 bases removed from V and 1 base from J, the gap between germline ends came to 13 bases. CDR1 and CDR2 from the germline V gene are MNHGY and SAAAGT. The CDR3 length is 14 residues. CDR3 protein: CATRPDRNTGELFF. CDR3 bases: TGTGCCACCAGGCCGGACCGGAACACCGGGGAGCTGTTTTTT.

The chain carries TRBV12-3 or TRBV12-4 and TRBJ2-7; 11 nucleotides agree with TRBD1. V dropped 5 bases and J dropped 7; count of bases not matched to a gene: 4. This CDR3 spans 13 amino acids. In DNA form, the CDR3 reads TGTGCCAGCAGTGCGTGGGACAGGGGGGAGCAGTACTTC. Its protein is CASSAWDRGEQYF.

The chain links TRBV6-2 or TRBV6-3 to TRBJ2-5; the match to TRBD1 covers 8 bases. With V trimmed by 10 bases and J by 4 bases, 5 bases remained unmatched. The CDR3 extends over 12 amino acids. CDR1 and CDR2 from the germline V gene are MNHEY and SVGEGT. The CDR3 spells CAIRTGTETQYF. DNA for the CDR3: TGTGCCATTCGGACAGGGACAGAGACCCAGTACTTC.

V usage is TRBV19 and J usage is TRBJ1-2; no clear D. Trimming removed 7 bases from V and 3 bases from J, with 18 bases in between. Germline V gives CDR1 LNHDA, CDR2 SQIVND (reference sequence). CDR3 size: 15 residues. The CDR3 bases are TGTGCCAGTACCCTTCTCGGAAATGAGGACTATGGCTACACCTTC. Amino acid sequence: CASTLLGNEDYGYTF. The whole variable domain, remainder taken from reference TRBV19 and TRBJ1-2, is DGGITQSPKYLFRKEGQNVTLSCEQNLNHDAMYWYRQDPGQGLRLIYYSQIVNDFQKGDIAEGYSVSREKKESFPLTVTSAQKNPTAFYLCASTLLGNEDYGYTFGSGTRLTVV.

The rearrangement links TRBV30 to TRBJ1-1; 7 bases match TRBD1. V was clipped by 6 bases and J by 2 bases; unmatched bases: 15. CDR1 GTSNPN and CDR2 SVGIG come from the germline V gene (reference sequence). The CDR3 runs 16 residues. In DNA form, the CDR3 reads TGTGCCTGCCCCGGGAGGGGGACAGCGTATAACACTGAAGCTTTCTTT. Protein sequence: CACPGRGTAYNTEAFF. Drawing the rest from reference TRBV30 and TRBJ1-1, the complete variable domain is SQTIHQWPATLVQPVGSPLSLECTVEGTSNPNLYWYRQAAGRGLQLLFYSVGIGQISSEVPQNLSASRPQDRQFILSSKKLLLSDSGFYLCACPGRGTAYNTEAFFGQGTRLTVV.

The V call is TRBV4-3, the J call TRBJ2-7; no reliable D call. V was clipped by 0 bases and J by 2 bases, with 11 bases between them. Germline CDR1 is LGHNA and CDR2 is YSLEER. The CDR3 has 15 amino acids. DNA of the CDR3: TGCGCCAGCAGCCAAGATGTGAGATCACCCTACGAGCAGTACTTC. Its protein product is CASSQDVRSPYEQYF.

The CDR3 bases are TGTGCCAGCAGTTTAGGCGGGAGCGGGAACGAGCAGTACTTC. The encoded protein is CASSLGGSGNEQYF. The rearrangement joins TRBV28 to TRBJ2-7, with TRBD2 identical over 7 bases. This CDR3 comprises 14 residues. J gave up 5 bases and V 2 bases, and 6 bases lay outside the gene matches. Germline assignment: CDR1 MDHEN and CDR2 SYDVKM.

The V call is TRBV18, the J call TRBJ2-1, with D possibly TRBD1 on 6 matching bases. V lost 3 bases and J lost 0, with 15 bases in between. Germline loops: CDR1 KGHSH, CDR2 LQKENI. The CDR3 is 17 residues long. CDR3 sequence reads: CASSPSLGASSYNEQFF. The DNA for the CDR3 is TGTGCCAGCTCACCTTCTTTGGGGGCAAGCTCCTACAATGAGCAGTTCTTC.

The rearrangement links TRBV7-2 to TRBJ2-7; D remains ambiguous. The CDR3 has 12 amino acids. V dropped 5 bases and J dropped 0 bases, with 5 bases sitting between them. Germline V CDR1 and CDR2: SGHTA, FQGNSA. The CDR3: CASSPSSYEQYF. For the CDR3, the DNA is TGTGCCAGCAGCCCCAGCTCCTACGAGCAGTACTTC.

As concerns this clonotype: The junction shows a germline mismatch at one end, possibly a read error. The V call is TRBV9, the J call TRBJ2-1, with 11 bases fitting TRBD2. The CDR3 is made up of 16 amino acids. From germline, CDR1 is SGDLS and CDR2 YYNGEE. As DNA, the CDR3 is TGTGCCAGCAGCTTTAGTAGCGGGAGGGCCTATAATGAGCAGTTCTTC. Protein: CASSFSSGRAYNEQFF.

This chain links TRBV5-6 with TRBJ2-1; unclear D gene. V was trimmed by 0 bases and J by 8 bases, leaving 3 bases between them. Germline CDR1 is SGHDT and CDR2 is YYEEEE. The CDR3 consists of 11 residues. The CDR3 nucleotides are TGTGCCAGCAGCTTGGAGGATGAGCAGTTCTTC. Protein product: CASSLEDEQFF.

The chain is built from TRBV5-6 and TRBJ1-4; a possible D gene is TRBD1 (5 bases). The CDR3 runs 15 residues. Germline V CDR1 and CDR2: SGHDT, YYEEEE. Trimming took off 6 bases at V and 0 bases at J, with 12 bases between the two ends. CDR3 nucleotides: TGTGCCAGCACTTTCCAGGGTGCAACTAATGAAAAACTGTTTTTT. This translates into CASTFQGATNEKLFF.

V usage is TRBV11-2 and J usage is TRBJ1-2; D unclear. CDR1 and CDR2 (germline): SGHAT, FQNNGV. CDR3 size: 15 residues. Trimming stripped 2 bases from V and 0 bases from J, with 10 bases between. The CDR3 region has the DNA TGTGCCAGCAGCTTATCCCCGGTGTCTAACTATGGCTACACCTTC. Amino acid sequence: CASSLSPVSNYGYTF. Full variable domain (missing parts from reference TRBV11-2 and TRBJ1-2): EAGVAQSPRYKIIEKRQSVAFWCNPISGHATLYWYQQILGQGPKLLIQFQNNGVVDDSQLPKDRFSAERLKGVDSTLKIQPAKLEDSAVYLCASSLSPVSNYGYTFGSGTRLTVV.

V usage is TRBV7-2 and J usage is TRBJ1-1, with TRBD1 matching over 7 bases. V lost 2 bases to trimming and J lost 4 bases; unmatched junction nucleotides: 7. Looked up from germline, CDR1 is SGHTA and CDR2 is FQGNSA. The CDR3 totals 15 residues. The CDR3 coding sequence is TGTGCCAGCAGCTTATATGGGACAGCTGTCACTGAAGCTTTCTTT. This gives the protein CASSLYGTAVTEAFF.

The chain links TRBV20-1 to TRBJ2-7; 7 bases are a match to TRBD2. Germline CDR1 reads DFQATT; CDR2 reads SNEGSKA (reference sequence). J was trimmed by 4 bases and V by 0 bases; bases with no gene match: 3. This CDR3 spans 13 amino acids. The CDR3 spells CSARDGRGYEQYF. As DNA, the CDR3 is TGCAGTGCTAGAGATGGGCGGGGGTACGAGCAGTACTTC.

The chain joins TRBV30 to TRBJ2-7, with 10 nucleotides matching TRBD1. The germline gives CDR1 GTSNPN, CDR2 SVGIG (reference sequence). The V segment lost 5 bases and the J segment 6 bases; nucleotides outside the gene matches: 7. The CDR3 runs 13 residues. The CDR3 spells CAWEGQGGGEQYF. The CDR3 nucleotides read TGTGCCTGGGAAGGACAGGGGGGTGGCGAGCAGTACTTC.

The gene calls are TRBV11-2 and TRBJ2-1, with TRBD2 matching 7 bases. CDR1 and CDR2 (germline): SGHAT, FQNNGV. This CDR3 is built from 17 residues. The J segment lost 5 bases and the V segment lost 1 base, leaving 11 bases of the junction unmatched. The DNA for the CDR3 is TGTGCCAGCAGCTTAGTTCGATCGGGACGGGGGGACAATGAGCAGTTCTTC. Its protein is CASSLVRSGRGDNEQFF.

V gene TRBV5-6 combines with J gene TRBJ2-5, with TRBD1 matching 7 bases. The CDR3 has 15 residues. Trimming took 4 bases from V and 3 from J; bases not matched to a gene: 9. The germline gives CDR1 SGHDT, CDR2 YYEEEE. CDR3 nucleotide sequence: TGTGCCAGCAGCCGATTCGACAGGGTGGAAGAGACCCAGTACTTC. Encoded protein: CASSRFDRVEETQYF.

The V gene is TRBV30, the J gene TRBJ2-1; 10 nucleotides match TRBD2. Looked up from germline, CDR1 is GTSNPN and CDR2 is SVGIG (reference sequence). V was pared by 5 bases and J by 6 bases, with 7 bases of the junction left unmatched. The CDR3 has 14 residues. The CDR3 is CAWDPGLATNEQFF. The DNA for the CDR3 is TGTGCCTGGGACCCGGGACTAGCGACCAATGAGCAGTTCTTC.

The rearrangement joins TRBV6-6 to TRBJ1-1; maybe TRBD1 (6 bases). V was cut by 2 bases and J by 4 bases, with 11 bases left in between. The CDR3 covers 14 residues. The germline V gene has CDR1 MNHNY and CDR2 SVGAGI (reference sequence). The CDR3 sequence: CASSYGSGVTEAFF. DNA of the CDR3: TGTGCCAGCAGTTACGGATCAGGGGTCACTGAAGCTTTCTTT.